The source of this T cell receptor (beta chain) is a study of T cell responses to AZD1222 COVID-19 vaccine. Findings of the study overall: Researchers report vaccine-associated CD4 TCRs spanning spike, with dominance at 160-218 and 743-854. Donors were mostly white British, more females; clonal diversity possibly underestimated. Repertoires were obtained solely post-peak T cell response. Unmutated variant regions reportedly attract nearly half of all spike-specific TCRs.

The CDR3 is made up of 14 amino acids. Germline lookup yields CDR1 MNHNY and CDR2 SVGAGI (reference sequence). V lost 4 bases, J lost 0 bases, and 10 bases lay in between. Remarks on this clone: Its antigen is unknown.

The protocol was immunoSEQ multiplex PCR, while the TCRdb copy is restricted to in-frame clones and leaves out a portion. The table lists about 60,000 clones, 65% to 80% of them singletons, with less than 4.5% in the top ten. This receptor was taken from an adult who received the AZD1222 COVID-19 vaccine. The chain is built from TRBV6-6 and TRBJ2-7; D ambiguous. The input for sequencing was peripheral blood, taken 28 days after the second AZD1222 dose. Here the CDR3 reads CASSLSGNSYEQYF. CDR3 nucleotide sequence: TGTGCCAGCAGTTTATCAGGAAACTCCTACGAGCAGTACTTC.